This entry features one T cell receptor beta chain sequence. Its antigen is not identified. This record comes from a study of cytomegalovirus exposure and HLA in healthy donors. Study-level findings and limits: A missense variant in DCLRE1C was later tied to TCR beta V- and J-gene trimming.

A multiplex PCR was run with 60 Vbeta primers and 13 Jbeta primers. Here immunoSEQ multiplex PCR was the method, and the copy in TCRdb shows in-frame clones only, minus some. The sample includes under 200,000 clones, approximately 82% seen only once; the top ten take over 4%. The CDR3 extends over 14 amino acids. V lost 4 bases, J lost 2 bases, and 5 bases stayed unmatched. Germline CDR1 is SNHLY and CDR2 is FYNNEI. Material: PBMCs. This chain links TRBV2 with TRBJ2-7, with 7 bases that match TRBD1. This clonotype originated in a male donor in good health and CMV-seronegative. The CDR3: CASSAGQMPYEQYF. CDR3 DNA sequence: TGTGCCAGCAGTGCGGGACAGATGCCCTACGAGCAGTACTTC. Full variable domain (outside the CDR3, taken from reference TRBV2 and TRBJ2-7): EPEVTQTPSHQVTQMGQEVILRCVPISNHLYFYWYRQILGQKVEFLVSFYNNEISEKSEIFDDQFSVERPDGSNFTLKIRSTKLEDSAMYFCASSAGQMPYEQYFGPGTRLTVT.